This T cell receptor (beta chain) was sequenced in a study of naive and memory T cell subsets. A remark on this clonotype: No antigen is known for it.

CDR3 size: 14 residues. V was clipped by 3 bases and J by 0 bases, with 8 bases between them. Germline values: CDR1 LGHNT, CDR2 FRNRAP. Overall study findings and caveats: Naive repertoires, especially CD8, held a few larger clonotypes, possibly memory cells re-expressing CD45RA.

An equimolar mix of two oligonucleotides served as the beta constant-region primer for TRBC1 and TRBC2. The ligated cDNA underwent four PCR rounds using SP2 and nested alpha and beta constant-region primers. TCRdb called the UMI-ligation and nested PCR reads again in MiXCR, with one record for every CDR3 protein. Among approximately 140,000 distinct CDR3 sequences listed, 15% to 25% were seen once. Cells stained for CD3, CD4, CD8, CD45RA and CD27 were sorted into four subsets. V is TRBV12-5 and J is TRBJ2-5; a weak D match, TRBD1 (5 bases). Material for sequencing was naive CD8+ T cells from blood. The TCR sequence derives from a human donor in good health. CDR3 residues: CASGFPGHQETQYF. CDR3 coding DNA: TGTGCTAGTGGTTTTCCAGGGCACCAAGAGACCCAGTACTTC.